One and the same sample provided the 27 T cell receptor beta chains below, sequenced in a study of STAT5B mutations in CD4+ large granular lymphocyte leukemia. Clones were read by immunoSEQ multiplex PCR, and TCRdb kept only the in-frame ones, dropping some. The sample has approximately 30,000 clones; about 81% are singletons. Material for sequencing was CD4+ T cells from blood buffy coats. These receptors all come from a human donor in good health.

As DNA, the CDR3 is TGCGCCAGCAGCCCAGTAGCGGGAAAAGAGACCCAGTACTTC. Protein sequence: CASSPVAGKETQYF. This chain links TRBV5-1 with TRBJ2-5, with 8 positions matching TRBD2. The trim removed 4 bases at V and 3 bases at J, leaving 5 bases unmatched. CDR1 is SGHRS and CDR2 is YFSETQ in the germline V gene. The CDR3 runs 14 residues.

The chain combines TRBV6-5 with TRBJ2-5; TRBD1 matches at 7 bases. From germline, CDR1 is MNHEY and CDR2 SVGAGI. V trimming: 5 bases; J trimming: 5 bases; junction bases outside the gene matches: 11. The CDR3 consists of 15 residues. The chain's CDR3 is CASSLTHRGMETQYF. CDR3 nucleotide sequence: TGTGCCAGCAGTCTTACCCACAGGGGTATGGAGACCCAGTACTTC.

This clone was seen a few times. The chain combines TRBV5-4 with TRBJ2-7; TRBD1 matches 8 bases. Germline CDR1 reads SGHNT; CDR2 reads YYREEE (reference sequence). The V gene end was trimmed by 4 bases and the J gene end by 3 bases; junction bases not matched to a gene: 9. The CDR3 totals 15 residues. Here the CDR3 DNA reads TGTGCCAGCAGCACTCATCCCGACAGGGGCTACGAGCAGTACTTC. Encoded protein: CASSTHPDRGYEQYF. The whole variable domain, remainder taken from reference TRBV5-4 and TRBJ2-7, is ETGVTQSPTHLIKTRGQQVTLRCSSQSGHNTVSWYQQALGQGPQFIFQYYREEENGRGNFPPRFSGLQFPNYSSELNVNALELDDSALYLCASSTHPDRGYEQYFGPGTRLTVT.

The chain carries TRBV6-6 and TRBJ1-4, with 7 bases fitting TRBD1. The germline V gene encodes CDR1 MNHNY and CDR2 SVGAGI (reference sequence). Trimming removed 6 bases from V and 6 bases from J; junction bases left unmatched: 10. The length of the CDR3 is 15 residues. The CDR3, as DNA: TGTGCCAGCAGGCCGACAGGGATCGGAGATGAAAAACTGTTTTTT. Its translation: CASRPTGIGDEKLFF.

This chain joins TRBV6-1 and TRBJ2-1; tentative D call: TRBD1 (5 bases). The CDR3 has 15 amino acids. Germline V gives CDR1 MNHNS, CDR2 SASEGT. Trimming took off 2 bases at V and 4 bases at J, with 12 bases between the two ends. The CDR3 protein is CASSESWGRYNEQFF. CDR3 bases: TGTGCCAGCAGTGAATCGTGGGGCCGGTACAATGAGCAGTTCTTC.

The chain is built from TRBV9 and TRBJ2-5; possibly TRBD2 for D (6 bases). The length of the CDR3 is 14 residues. Looked up from germline, CDR1 is SGDLS and CDR2 is YYNGEE. Trimming took off 0 bases at V and 2 bases at J, with 8 bases between the two ends. The CDR3 DNA sequence: TGTGCCAGCAGCGTAGCGGGGACTCAAGAGACCCAGTACTTC. This encodes CASSVAGTQETQYF.

The rearrangement uses TRBV18 and TRBJ2-5; D unresolved. The germline V and J ends were trimmed by 3 bases and 5 bases, with 7 bases remaining between them. CDR3 length: 12 residues. The germline CDR1 and CDR2 sequences are KGHSH and LQKENI. CDR3 in DNA: TGTGCCAGCTCACCTAAGCGTGAGACCCAGTACTTC. This translates into CASSPKRETQYF.

The V and J genes are TRBV5-1 and TRBJ2-5; TRBD2 aligns across 8 bases. CDR3 size: 15 residues. Trimming at V came to 0 bases and at J to 3 bases, leaving 4 bases not matched to a gene. Germline V CDR1 and CDR2: SGHRS, YFSETQ. CDR3 sequence: CASSLGGTREETQYF. The DNA for the CDR3 is TGCGCCAGCAGCTTGGGAGGGACTAGAGAAGAGACCCAGTACTTC.

The gene calls are TRBV19 and TRBJ2-7; 7 bases are shared with TRBD2. J was trimmed by 0 bases and V by 5 bases; bases with no gene match: 10. CDR1 LNHDA and CDR2 SQIVND come from the germline V gene (reference sequence). The CDR3 totals 16 residues. The CDR3 coding sequence is TGTGCCAGTAGTGGGGAACCGGGACTACTCTCCTACGAGCAGTACTTC. Its protein is CASSGEPGLLSYEQYF. Full variable domain (outside the CDR3, taken from reference TRBV19 and TRBJ2-7): DGGITQSPKYLFRKEGQNVTLSCEQNLNHDAMYWYRQDPGQGLRLIYYSQIVNDFQKGDIAEGYSVSREKKESFPLTVTSAQKNPTAFYLCASSGEPGLLSYEQYFGPGTRLTVT.

This clone was found a few times. This rearrangement joins TRBV12-5 to TRBJ2-7; no definite D call. Germline assignment: CDR1 LGHNT and CDR2 FRNRAP. This CDR3 is 15 amino acids long. Trimming removed 1 base from V and 7 bases from J, with 17 bases in between. This CDR3 reads CASGLEDSSLMEQYF. The DNA of the CDR3 is TGTGCTAGTGGTTTGGAAGACTCCTCCCTAATGGAGCAGTACTTC.

The chain recombines TRBV10-3 with TRBJ2-7; 10 positions match TRBD1. The V and J ends lost 7 bases and 5 bases, in that order; junction bases with no gene match: 11. The CDR3 extends over 15 amino acids. The germline V gene encodes CDR1 ENHRY and CDR2 SYGVKD. CDR3 bases: TGTGCCATCATGGGACAGGGGACGGGAAAAAACGAGCAGTACTTC. This sequence encodes CAIMGQGTGKNEQYF.

This clone came up a few times. The J gene is TRBJ1-1, the V gene TRBV19; D gene unclear. V lost 3 bases, J lost 1 base, and 9 bases lay in between. The germline V gene has CDR1 LNHDA and CDR2 SQIVND (reference sequence). The CDR3 loop spans 14 amino acids. CDR3 sequence (DNA): TGTGCCAGTAGTATTGTCCCAGGGAACACTGAAGCTTTCTTT. Protein sequence: CASSIVPGNTEAFF.

The chain joins TRBV7-2 to TRBJ2-5; 10 nucleotides align to TRBD1. Germline-derived CDR1 and CDR2 are SGHTA and FQGNSA. V lost 2 bases to trimming and J lost 3 bases; unmatched junction nucleotides: 6. This CDR3 contains 16 residues. The CDR3 DNA follows: TGTGCCAGCAGCTTAATAGCAGGGACAGGGGAAGAGACCCAGTACTTC. It encodes CASSLIAGTGEETQYF.

The chain carries TRBV18 and TRBJ2-5; 8 bases line up with TRBD2. V dropped 3 bases and J dropped 1; count of bases not matched to a gene: 4. The CDR3 has 15 residues. Germline CDR1 and CDR2: KGHSH and LQKENI. CDR3 in amino acids: CASSPGGASQETQYF. The CDR3 DNA reads TGTGCCAGCTCACCCGGGGGGGCAAGCCAAGAGACCCAGTACTTC.

The chain employs TRBV27 and TRBJ2-2; D might be TRBD1 (5 bases). The V gene lost 3 bases and the J gene lost 7 bases, with 12 bases spanning the gap. The germline gives CDR1 MNHEY, CDR2 SMNVEV (reference sequence). The CDR3 extends over 14 amino acids. The CDR3 spells CASSFQGAGGELFF. The DNA of the CDR3 is TGTGCCAGCAGTTTTCAAGGGGCAGGCGGGGAGCTGTTTTTT.

This chain joins TRBV18 and TRBJ2-7, with no clear D. The CDR3 runs 14 residues. Germline assignment: CDR1 KGHSH and CDR2 LQKENI. Between the trimmed V and J ends, which lost 2 bases and 6 bases, there was a span of 14 bases. The DNA of the CDR3 is TGTGCCAGCTCACCAGGGGATGAGTTGGGCGAGCAGTACTTC. It translates to CASSPGDELGEQYF.

V is TRBV10-3 and J is TRBJ2-3; D call uncertain. This CDR3 region has 15 residues. Germline assignment: CDR1 ENHRY and CDR2 SYGVKD. With 2 bases removed from V and 7 bases from J, the gap between germline ends came to 16 bases. The chain's CDR3 is CAISEDSGPANTQYF. CDR3 nucleotide sequence: TGTGCCATCAGTGAGGACTCCGGTCCGGCAAATACGCAGTATTTT.

This rearrangement joins TRBV28 to TRBJ1-4; D remains ambiguous. CDR3 length: 14 residues. With 5 bases removed from V and 8 bases from J, the gap between germline ends came to 15 bases. Germline loops: CDR1 MDHEN, CDR2 SYDVKM. CDR3 protein: CASSTPGIWEKLFF. The CDR3 DNA sequence: TGTGCCAGCAGTACCCCCGGGATCTGGGAAAAACTGTTTTTT.

The V gene is TRBV13, the J gene TRBJ2-3; no firm D call. Germline values: CDR1 PRHDT, CDR2 FYEKMQ (reference sequence). The V and J ends lost 2 bases and 4 bases respectively, with 10 bases between them. The CDR3 loop spans 14 amino acids. This CDR3 is CASSLRVKSDTQYF. The DNA for the CDR3 is TGTGCCAGCAGCTTACGGGTCAAATCAGATACGCAGTATTTT.

This chain joins TRBV14 and TRBJ1-6; the D is unclear. Trimming shortened V by 8 bases and J by 11 bases, and 13 bases separated the two germline ends. The germline gives CDR1 SGHDN, CDR2 FVKESK. The CDR3 extends over 12 amino acids. The CDR3 DNA sequence: TGTGCCAGCCGGCTAGGACCCACACCCCTCCACTTT. Residues: CASRLGPTPLHF.

The chain joins TRBV7-2 to TRBJ2-3; TRBD2 aligns across 8 bases. Per germline, CDR1 SGHTA and CDR2 FQGNSA. The J segment lost 3 bases and the V segment lost 4 bases, leaving 9 bases of the junction unmatched. The CDR3 runs 16 residues. In nucleotides, the CDR3 is TGTGCCAGCAGCTCCCGCCGGGCGGGAGGAACAGATACGCAGTATTTT. This gives the protein CASSSRRAGGTDTQYF.

The CDR3: CASSTSGRVSNEQFF. The CDR3 nucleotides read TGTGCCAGCAGCACTAGCGGGAGAGTCAGTAATGAGCAGTTCTTC. V is TRBV11-3 and J is TRBJ2-1; 11 nucleotides align to TRBD2. Per the germline V gene, CDR1 is SGHNT and CDR2 is YENEEA. V dropped 5 bases and J dropped 7; count of bases not matched to a gene: 7. The CDR3 has 15 amino acids.

The rearrangement joins TRBV7-9 to TRBJ2-5; 7 bases line up with TRBD2. Germline values: CDR1 SEHNR, CDR2 FQNEAQ (reference sequence). The CDR3 totals 15 residues. V shed 2 bases and J 2 bases; nucleotides not matched to a gene: 5. CDR3 bases: TGTGCCAGCAGCTTATCAGCGGGACCTCAAGAGACCCAGTACTTC. Translated: CASSLSAGPQETQYF.

The chain is built from TRBV5-1 and TRBJ2-5; D remains unclear. The CDR3 is made up of 12 amino acids. CDR1 and CDR2 (germline): SGHRS, YFSETQ. Deletions cut 0 bases from V and 4 bases from J, with 4 bases between. CDR3 bases: TGCGCCAGCAGCTTGGTGGGAGAGACCCAGTACTTC. The encoded protein is CASSLVGETQYF.

V and J are TRBV18 and TRBJ1-2; TRBD1 matches 8 bases. Germline V gives CDR1 KGHSH, CDR2 LQKENI. V shed 4 bases, J shed 1 base, and the junction held 8 bases outside the gene matches. The CDR3 runs 16 residues. The CDR3 region is CASSLGQGTYNYGYTF. CDR3 sequence (DNA): TGTGCCAGCTCACTCGGACAGGGAACATATAACTATGGCTACACCTTC.

This rearrangement joins TRBV13 to TRBJ1-2, with no clear D. The CDR3 sequence is 14 residues long. V was pared by 5 bases and J by 1 base, with 11 bases between. Per the germline V gene, CDR1 is PRHDT and CDR2 is FYEKMQ (reference sequence). CDR3 region: CASSRRTYNYGYTF. CDR3 nucleotide sequence: TGTGCCAGCAGCCGTCGGACTTATAACTATGGCTACACCTTC.

The rearrangement uses TRBV29-1 and TRBJ1-1, with D hard to call. V gave up 1 base and J gave up 1 base, with 25 bases separating them. The CDR3 spans 19 residues. Germline CDR1 SQVTM, CDR2 ANQGSEA. The CDR3 region is CSVEGKREYLEVRNTEAFF. The CDR3 nucleotides read TGCAGCGTTGAAGGCAAGAGGGAATATCTCGAGGTGAGGAACACTGAAGCTTTCTTT.